This T cell receptor (beta chain) was sequenced for a study of blood T cell repertoires in COVID-19. The CDR3 contains 18 residues. Germline V gives CDR1 KGHSH, CDR2 LQKENI. V was clipped by 5 bases and J by 0 bases, with 17 bases between them. The repertoire was sequenced with immunoSEQ multiplex PCR; TCRdb's copy has only in-frame clones and lacks some. Counted here are 200,000 to 250,000 clones, around 84% occurring once; the ten biggest clones make up roughly 4.2%. The sequencing sample was made of peripheral blood. The genes are TRBV18 and TRBJ1-6; D possibly corresponds to TRBD1 (6 bases). This TCR derives from a man in his fifties with acute or convalescent COVID-19. The CDR3 nucleotides are TGTGCCAGCTCAACAAGCCCCTTACAGGGCTCCTATAATTCACCCCTCCACTTT. Translation gives CASSTSPLQGSYNSPLHF.